This T cell receptor (beta chain) was sequenced during a study of neurological immune-mediated disorders. Over 160 million TCR-beta sequences from 15-18 subjects were obtained in each sequencing run. TCRdb passed the 5' RACE reads through MiXCR, listing each CDR3 protein once. The repertoire holds 30,000 to 50,000 distinct CDR3 sequences, less than 9% seen once, with about 6% in the top ten. The CDR3 length is 19 residues. Germline assignment: CDR1 SGDLS and CDR2 YYNGEE. V was pared by 0 bases and J by 7 bases, with 14 bases of the junction left unmatched. This clonotype was detected ten times or more.

The chain links TRBV9 to TRBJ2-1; 12 bases align to TRBD2. This clonotype was obtained from a man aged 45-60 years in good health. Sequencing used CD4+ T cells from blood. CDR3 bases: TGTGCCAGCAGCGTAGATTTTGGGGCTAGCGGGAGGGAGAGGAATGAGCAGTTCTTC. Amino acid sequence: CASSVDFGASGRERNEQFF.